Detailed here is one T cell receptor beta chain. The CDR3 totals 14 residues. The germline V gene encodes CDR1 SGHNT and CDR2 YYREEE (reference sequence). V lost 5 bases and J 2 bases, leaving 12 bases between the germline ends. The sample comes from a study of blood T cell repertoires in COVID-19. Looking at the study overall: The origin of the acute and convalescent COVID-19 samples was the United States, Italy and Spain.

The method was immunoSEQ multiplex PCR; TCRdb's version includes in-frame clones alone and lacks a portion of them. There are a few hundred thousand clones in the sample; about nine tenths occur only once, and roughly 6% lies in the top ten. Enrollment of patients from Seattle took place during active infection, with longitudinal follow-up. The chain joins TRBV5-4 to TRBJ2-3; D possibly corresponds to TRBD2 (6 bases). The sample comprised peripheral blood. This receptor was obtained from a woman aged 50 to 60 with COVID-19, enrolled during active disease. This chain's CDR3 is CASSPGTYTDTQYF. In nucleotides, the CDR3 is TGTGCCAGCAGTCCCGGGACTTACACAGATACGCAGTATTTT.